Included here is one T cell receptor (beta chain) sequence, with context. The sample belongs to a study of blood T cell repertoires in COVID-19. About the research overall: Spain, Italy and the United States supplied samples that represented acute and convalescent COVID-19. Nucleic acid was either cDNA or gDNA, and it came from T cells, B-cell-depleted T cells, or PBMCs.

In the original analysis: Amplifying reference gene primers gave estimates of nucleated cell counts. Clones were read by immunoSEQ multiplex PCR, and TCRdb kept only the in-frame ones, dropping some. That table gives V, J and clone size, and the DNA gave D and trimming. Counted here are some 180,000 clones, about 76% occurring once; the ten biggest clones make up roughly 8.7%. This CDR3 spans 15 amino acids. The germline V and J ends were trimmed by 0 bases and 0 bases, with 7 bases remaining between them. In germline, CDR1 is SGDLS, CDR2 YYNGEE. The chain couples TRBV9 to TRBJ2-1, with D tentatively TRBD2 (6 bases). The source is a woman between 50 and 59 years old with active or convalescent COVID-19. The sequencing input was peripheral blood. CDR3 sequence (DNA): TGTGCCAGCAGCGTAGAGGGAGGCTCCTACAATGAGCAGTTCTTC. It codes for CASSVEGGSYNEQFF.